The 6 T cell receptor beta chains given below trace back to one sample, sequenced in a study of metastatic and nonmetastatic thyroid tumors. TCRdb reanalyzed the PCR reads via MiXCR. The sample has about 26,000 clones, around 25% seen once; the top ten hold around 6%. Among the patients, none had received any treatment before thyroid surgery. Source material: blood. Every receptor here comes from a female donor with papillary thyroid cancer or a benign thyroid nodule (not recorded which). Some clones in this sample may be carry-over from other donors' samples.

The chain is built from TRBV6-1 and TRBJ2-7, with a tentative D call TRBD1 (6 bases). V lost 6 bases, J lost 2 bases, and 14 bases lay in between. There are 14 residues in the CDR3. Germline assignment: CDR1 MNHNS and CDR2 SASEGT. CDR3 nucleotide sequence: TGTGCCAGCAGCCCCGGGACAAAGACCTACGAGCAGTACTTC. This encodes CASSPGTKTYEQYF.

The gene calls are TRBV10-3 and TRBJ2-1; maybe TRBD2 (5 bases). The CDR3 is 19 amino acids. Looked up from germline, CDR1 is ENHRY and CDR2 is SYGVKD. The V and J ends lost 0 bases and 5 bases respectively, with 23 bases between them. The CDR3 DNA is TGTGCCATCAGTGAGTCGTGTGCTAGCCGGAGTGGTACCCACAATGAGCAGTTCTTC. It specifies CAISESCASRSGTHNEQFF.

This clone was detected only a few times. V and J are TRBV6-4 and TRBJ2-1; D not resolved. V lost 0 bases and J lost 5, with 8 bases in between. Germline CDR1 reads MRHNA; CDR2 reads SNTAGT. The CDR3 has 14 amino acids. CDR3 protein: CASSDSIENNEQFF. As DNA, the CDR3 is TGTGCCAGCAGTGACTCAATAGAGAACAATGAGCAGTTCTTC.

CDR3 DNA: TGTGCCACCAGTGAATACAGGGGCAGGACCCAGTACTTC. Protein product: CATSEYRGRTQYF. The chain carries TRBV24-1 and TRBJ2-5; 7 bases are a match to TRBD1. Germline CDR1 KGHDR, CDR2 SFDVKD. J was trimmed by 7 bases and V by 4 bases; bases with no gene match: 5. The CDR3 consists of 13 residues.

This clone was observed many times. The chain links TRBV30 to TRBJ1-2; D is unresolved. V lost 0 bases to trimming and J lost 1 base, with 6 bases between them. From germline, CDR1 is GTSNPN and CDR2 SVGIG (reference sequence). This CDR3 is built from 13 residues. As DNA, the CDR3 is TGTGCCTGGAGTGTCCAGCTTAACTATGGCTACACCTTC. It yields the protein CAWSVQLNYGYTF.

The V call is TRBV7-2, the J call TRBJ2-7, with 10 bases lining up with TRBD1. CDR3 length: 14 amino acids. Germline V gives CDR1 SGHTA, CDR2 FQGNSA. Trimming took 5 bases from V and 2 from J; bases not matched to a gene: 3. The CDR3 DNA sequence: TGTGCCAGCAGCCAGGGACAGGGGACCTACGAGCAGTACTTC. It encodes CASSQGQGTYEQYF.